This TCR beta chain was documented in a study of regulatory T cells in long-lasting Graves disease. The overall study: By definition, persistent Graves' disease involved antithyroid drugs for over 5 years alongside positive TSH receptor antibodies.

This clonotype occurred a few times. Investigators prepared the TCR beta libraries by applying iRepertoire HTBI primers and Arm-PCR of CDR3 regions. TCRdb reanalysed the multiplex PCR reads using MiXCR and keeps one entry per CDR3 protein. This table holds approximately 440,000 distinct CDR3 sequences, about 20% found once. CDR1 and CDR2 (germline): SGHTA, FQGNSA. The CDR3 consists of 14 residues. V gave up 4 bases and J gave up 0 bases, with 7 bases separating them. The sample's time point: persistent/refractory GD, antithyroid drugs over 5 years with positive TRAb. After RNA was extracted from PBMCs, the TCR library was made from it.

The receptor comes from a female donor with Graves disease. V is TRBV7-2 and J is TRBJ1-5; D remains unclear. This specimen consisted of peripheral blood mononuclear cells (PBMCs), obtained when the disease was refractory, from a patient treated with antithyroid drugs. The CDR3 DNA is TGTGCCAGCAGCTATCAGAATAGCAATCAGCCCCAGCATTTT. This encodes CASSYQNSNQPQHF.